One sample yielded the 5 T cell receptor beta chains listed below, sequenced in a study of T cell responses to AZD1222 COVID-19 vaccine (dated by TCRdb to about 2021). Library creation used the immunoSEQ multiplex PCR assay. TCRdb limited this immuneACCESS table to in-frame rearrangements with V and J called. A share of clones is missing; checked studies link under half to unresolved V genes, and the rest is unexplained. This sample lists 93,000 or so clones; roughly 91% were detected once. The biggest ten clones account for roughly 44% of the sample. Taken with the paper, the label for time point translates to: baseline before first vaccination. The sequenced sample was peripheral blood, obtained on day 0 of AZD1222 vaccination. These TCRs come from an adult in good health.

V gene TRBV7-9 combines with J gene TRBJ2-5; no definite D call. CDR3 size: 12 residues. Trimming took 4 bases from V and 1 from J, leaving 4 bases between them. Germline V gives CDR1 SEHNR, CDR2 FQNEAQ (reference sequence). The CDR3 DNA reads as TGTGCCAGCAGCTATTCCCAAGAGACCCAGTACTTC. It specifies CASSYSQETQYF.

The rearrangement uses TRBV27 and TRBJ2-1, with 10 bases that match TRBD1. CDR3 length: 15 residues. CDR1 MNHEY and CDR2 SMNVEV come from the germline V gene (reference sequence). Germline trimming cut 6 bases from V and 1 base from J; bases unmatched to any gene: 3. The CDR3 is CASSWDRGSYNEQFF. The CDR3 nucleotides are TGTGCCAGCAGCTGGGACAGGGGTTCCTACAATGAGCAGTTCTTC.

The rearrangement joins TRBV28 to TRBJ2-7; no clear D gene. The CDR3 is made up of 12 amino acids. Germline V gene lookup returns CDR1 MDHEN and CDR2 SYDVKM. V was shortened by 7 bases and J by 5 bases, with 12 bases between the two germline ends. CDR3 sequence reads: CASKEGFHEQYF. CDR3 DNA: TGTGCCAGCAAAGAAGGGTTCCACGAGCAGTACTTC.

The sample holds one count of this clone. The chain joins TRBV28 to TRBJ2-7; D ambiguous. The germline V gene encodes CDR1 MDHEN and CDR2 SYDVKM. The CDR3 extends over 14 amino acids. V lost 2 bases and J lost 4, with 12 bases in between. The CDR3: CASSLLELGYEQYF. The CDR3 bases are TGTGCCAGCAGTTTACTCGAACTGGGATACGAGCAGTACTTC.

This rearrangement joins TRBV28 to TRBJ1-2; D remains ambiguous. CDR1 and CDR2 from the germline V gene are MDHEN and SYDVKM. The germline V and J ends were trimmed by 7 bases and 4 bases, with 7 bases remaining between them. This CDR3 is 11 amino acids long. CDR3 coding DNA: TGTGCCAGCAAACAGCTCTATGGCTACACCTTC. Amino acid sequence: CASKQLYGYTF.